Reported below is one TCR beta chain. Its antigen is undetermined. The table came from immunoSEQ multiplex PCR; TCRdb's copy has only in-frame clones and leaves some out. The sample shows about 150,000 clones, approximately 90% of them seen only once. Trimming pared 2 bases from V and 4 bases from J, leaving 19 bases between. Germline CDR1 is SGHKS and CDR2 is YYEKEE (reference sequence). The CDR3 totals 16 residues. This record comes from a study of T cell responses to AZD1222 COVID-19 vaccine. Overall study findings and caveats: Two AZD1222 administrations were followed by greater Spike-specific TCR breadth and depth. Of spike-specific TCRs, nearly half reportedly target regions left unmutated in variants.

Sequencing used peripheral blood, obtained on day 0 of AZD1222 vaccination. This TCR was sampled from an adult in good health. The V call is TRBV5-5, the J call TRBJ2-7; a possible D gene is TRBD1 (6 bases). CDR3 protein: CASSFAGTLYLYEQYF. The DNA for the CDR3 is TGTGCCAGCAGCTTTGCCGGGACACTTTACCTTTACGAGCAGTACTTC.